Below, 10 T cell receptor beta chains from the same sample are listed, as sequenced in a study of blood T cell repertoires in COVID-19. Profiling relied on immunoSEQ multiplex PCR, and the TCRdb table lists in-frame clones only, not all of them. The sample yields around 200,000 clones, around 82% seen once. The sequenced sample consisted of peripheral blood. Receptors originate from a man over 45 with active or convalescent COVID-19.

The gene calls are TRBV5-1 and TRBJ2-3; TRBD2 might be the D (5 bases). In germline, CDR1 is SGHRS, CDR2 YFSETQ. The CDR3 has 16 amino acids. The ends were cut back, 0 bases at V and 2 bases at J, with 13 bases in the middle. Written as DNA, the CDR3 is TGCGCCAGCAGCTTGGCCGTCAGCGGATACACAGATACGCAGTATTTT. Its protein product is CASSLAVSGYTDTQYF.

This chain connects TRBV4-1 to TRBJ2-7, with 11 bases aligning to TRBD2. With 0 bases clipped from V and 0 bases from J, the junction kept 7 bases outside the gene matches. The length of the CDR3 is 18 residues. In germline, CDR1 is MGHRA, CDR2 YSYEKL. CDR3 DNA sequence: TGCGCCAGCAGCCAAGATTTCCTAGCGGGGGGCTCCTCCTACGAGCAGTACTTC. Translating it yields CASSQDFLAGGSSYEQYF.

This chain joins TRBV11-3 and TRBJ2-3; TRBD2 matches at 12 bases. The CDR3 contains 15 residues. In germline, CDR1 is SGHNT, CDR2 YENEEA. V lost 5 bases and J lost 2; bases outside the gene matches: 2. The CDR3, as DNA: TGTGCCAGCAGCCCTAGCGGGGGGGCCACAGATACGCAGTATTTT. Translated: CASSPSGGATDTQYF.

In nucleotides, the CDR3 is TGTGCCAGCAGTTTATCGGCAGGTAATGAGCAGTTCTTC. Encoded protein: CASSLSAGNEQFF. The J gene is TRBJ2-1, the V gene TRBV27; D gene unclear. Deletions cut 0 bases from V and 7 bases from J, with 7 bases between. CDR3 length: 13 residues. Germline lookup yields CDR1 MNHEY and CDR2 SMNVEV (reference sequence).

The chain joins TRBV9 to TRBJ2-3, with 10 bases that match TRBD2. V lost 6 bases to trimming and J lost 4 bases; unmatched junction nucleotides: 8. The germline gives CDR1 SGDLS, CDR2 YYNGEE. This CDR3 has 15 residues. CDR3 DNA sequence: TGTGCCAGCAACCAGCGGGGGGGCAGCGCAGATACGCAGTATTTT. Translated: CASNQRGGSADTQYF.

The CDR3 loop is CASSQDFGRSEAFF. The DNA for the CDR3 is TGTGCCAGCAGCCAAGATTTTGGCAGGTCTGAAGCTTTCTTT. The chain employs TRBV3-1 (or the pseudogene TRBV3-2) and TRBJ1-1; no clear D gene. In germline, CDR1 is LGHDT, CDR2 YNNKEL (reference sequence). The CDR3 sequence is 14 residues long. Trimming shortened V by 0 bases and J by 6 bases, and 11 bases separated the two germline ends.

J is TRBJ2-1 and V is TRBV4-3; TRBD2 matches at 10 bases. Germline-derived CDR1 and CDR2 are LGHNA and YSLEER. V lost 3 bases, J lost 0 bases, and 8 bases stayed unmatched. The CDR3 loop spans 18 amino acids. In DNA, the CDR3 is TGCGCCAGCAGCCAGCAAGCGGGGGGGGGAAGCTCCTACAATGAGCAGTTCTTC. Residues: CASSQQAGGGSSYNEQFF.

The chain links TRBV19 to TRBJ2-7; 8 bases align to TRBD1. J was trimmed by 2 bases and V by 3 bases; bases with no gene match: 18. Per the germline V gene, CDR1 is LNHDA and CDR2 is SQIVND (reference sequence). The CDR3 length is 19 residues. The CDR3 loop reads CASSISGQGPSTRPYEQYF. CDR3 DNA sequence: TGTGCCAGTAGTATTAGCGGACAGGGCCCATCCACGCGGCCCTACGAGCAGTACTTC.

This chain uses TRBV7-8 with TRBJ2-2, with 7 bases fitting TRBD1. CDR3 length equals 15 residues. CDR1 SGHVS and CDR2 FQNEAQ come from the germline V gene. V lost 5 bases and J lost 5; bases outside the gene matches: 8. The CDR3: CASSPTGTRTGELFF. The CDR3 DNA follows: TGTGCCAGCAGCCCGACAGGGACAAGAACCGGGGAGCTGTTTTTT.

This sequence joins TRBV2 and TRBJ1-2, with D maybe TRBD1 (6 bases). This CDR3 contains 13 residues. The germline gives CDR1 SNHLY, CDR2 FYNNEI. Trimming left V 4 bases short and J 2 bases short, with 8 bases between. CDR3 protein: CASSGDTNYGYTF. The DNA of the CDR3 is TGTGCCAGCAGTGGGGACACCAACTATGGCTACACCTTC.